The sample holds many counts of the clone carrying this TCR beta chain. Its antigen is currently unknown. Both TRBC1 and TRBC2 were covered by a beta constant-region primer of two equimolar oligonucleotides. Nested alpha and beta constant-region primers with the SP2 primer drove four PCR rounds on ligated cDNA. Ligation attached a single-stranded oligonucleotide with a 12-nucleotide UMI and the SP2 primer to the cDNA 3' end. TCRdb re-called the UMI-ligation and nested PCR reads with MiXCR, one entry per CDR3 protein. The data contain about 10,000 distinct CDR3 sequences, about 6% of them singletons. The data were taken from a study of naive and memory T cell subsets. Sorting gates: effector memory CD45RA-CD27-, EMRA CD45RA+CD27-. Study-wide results and limits: Naive and memory repertoire findings lacked a ground truth for validation.

The CDR3 covers 15 residues. CDR1 is SEHNR and CDR2 is FQNEAQ in the germline V gene (reference sequence). The ends were cut back, 2 bases at V and 8 bases at J, with 18 bases in the middle. The V and J genes are TRBV7-9 and TRBJ1-1; D not resolved. Specimen: CD4+ TEMRA cells from blood. Subset noted: effector memory re-expressing CD45RA, CD45RA+ CD27-. The origin of this receptor is a human donor in good health. CDR3 bases: TGTGCCAGCAGCTTATATCTCCGAGAGAGGGAGGAAGCTTTCTTT. It encodes CASSLYLREREEAFF. Full variable domain (outside the CDR3, taken from reference TRBV7-9 and TRBJ1-1): DTGVSQNPRHKITKRGQNVTFRCDPISEHNRLYWYRQTLGQGPEFLTYFQNEAQLEKSRLLSDRFSAERPKGSFSTLEIQRTEQGDSAMYLCASSLYLREREEAFFGQGTRLTVV.